The following is a T cell receptor (beta chain) sequence with its context. It lacks a known antigen. At one boundary the junction diverges from the germline segment, which might be a read error. The record originates from a study of T-cell memory formation after mild COVID-19 (dated by TCRdb to about 2021). Regarding the complete study: Most TCR sequence clusters were specific to one of the two donors. T-cell clones expanding and contracting after mild COVID-19 in a couple of donors were tracked by longitudinal TCRalpha and TCRbeta repertoire sequencing. Two young, previously healthy adult volunteers, one female and one male, were included in the cohort.

The research as a whole found: SARS-CoV-2 specificity of the second-wave clones peaking on day 37 was not confirmed. Some responding clones were found in pre-infection memory, which suggests that pre-existing cross-reactive memory T cells took part in the SARS-CoV-2 response. Contracting CD4+ clones turned up mainly in the CM and EM memory subsets, whereas EMRA was where CD8+ clones were enriched. The study covered only a couple of mild cases, and larger cohorts including severe cases with pre-infection samples were considered necessary. From day 15 to 85, contracting clones showed balanced CD4/CD8 phenotypes, whereas a second wave of clones that expanded from day 15 to 37 leaned towards CD4+.

From cysteine to phenylalanine, the CDR3 is 15 amino acids long. Of all the DNA, just the CDR3 is kept, 45 bases in frame from base 1. According to the germline V gene, CDR1 reads SGHTA and CDR2 reads FQGNSA. TCRdb names Illumina NovaSeq 6000 as the instrument used. TCRalpha and TCRbeta cDNA libraries were constructed by 5'RACE with constant-segment primers, with sample barcodes and unique molecular identifiers being introduced. RNA was extracted from every sample with Trizol reagent. Libraries were amplified in two PCR steps, with a second sample barcode and Illumina TruSeq adapters added in the second step. Libraries were sequenced on an Illumina NovaSeq with 2 x 150 bp paired-end reads. Regarding the original processing steps: Demultiplexing of reads and collapsing into UMI-guided consensus sequences were performed with migec v1.2.7. Using mixcr v2.1.11, the UMI consensuses were aligned to TRA and TRB V and J templates and assembled into clonotypes. A clonotype was counted as expanded or contracted only when both edgeR and NoisET called the clonotype significant, with the noise models trained on biological replicates. edgeR calls used a false discovery rate-adjusted p below 0.01 and a log2 fold-change threshold of 1. As an exploratory analysis of dynamics, max-normalized trajectories of the 1000 most abundant clonotypes were examined by PCA with hierarchical clustering. Separately sequenced CD4+ and CD8+ repertoires were used to assign a CD4 or CD8 phenotype to each responding clone. Using fastp at Q25 and MiXCR, TCRdb reprocessed the public reads and kept productive beta chains. Each CDR3 protein appears once, grouped with its most common genes and DNA. The V and J calls reflect TCRdb's pipeline rather than the authors' work. The sample contains hundreds of thousands of distinct CDR3 sequences, about a sixth of them found a single time. Under 25% of the sample is held by the ten biggest clonotypes.

PBMCs were isolated by Ficoll-Paque density gradient centrifugation. This sequence uses TRBV7-2 and TRBJ2-1, with no confident D gene call. Input material: PBMCs or a T cell subset sorted from them (not recorded which). The origin of this receptor is a man between 18 and 35 years old who had mild COVID-19 (a few samples of this study predate the infection). The sample titles of this study are shuffled in the database, so cell type and time point are left out; the donor was told from shared clones. The DNA sequence is as follows: TGTGACAGCAGCGCCCCTGGACGGTCCTACAATGAGCAGTTCTTC. It is translated as CDSSAPGRSYNEQFF.